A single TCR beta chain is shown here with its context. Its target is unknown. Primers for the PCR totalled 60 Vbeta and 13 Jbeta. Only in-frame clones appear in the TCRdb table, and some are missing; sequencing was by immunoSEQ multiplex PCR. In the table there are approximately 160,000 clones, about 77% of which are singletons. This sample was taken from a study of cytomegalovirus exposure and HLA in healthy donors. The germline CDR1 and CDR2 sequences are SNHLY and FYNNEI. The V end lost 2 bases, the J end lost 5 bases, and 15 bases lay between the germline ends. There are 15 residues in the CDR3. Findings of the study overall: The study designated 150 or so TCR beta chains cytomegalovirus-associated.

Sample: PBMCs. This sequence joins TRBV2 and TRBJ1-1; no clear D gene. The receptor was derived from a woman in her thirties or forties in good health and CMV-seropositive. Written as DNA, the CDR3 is TGTGCCAGCAGTGAAAGGATTTCCACGCGGACTGAAGCTTTCTTT. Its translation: CASSERISTRTEAFF.